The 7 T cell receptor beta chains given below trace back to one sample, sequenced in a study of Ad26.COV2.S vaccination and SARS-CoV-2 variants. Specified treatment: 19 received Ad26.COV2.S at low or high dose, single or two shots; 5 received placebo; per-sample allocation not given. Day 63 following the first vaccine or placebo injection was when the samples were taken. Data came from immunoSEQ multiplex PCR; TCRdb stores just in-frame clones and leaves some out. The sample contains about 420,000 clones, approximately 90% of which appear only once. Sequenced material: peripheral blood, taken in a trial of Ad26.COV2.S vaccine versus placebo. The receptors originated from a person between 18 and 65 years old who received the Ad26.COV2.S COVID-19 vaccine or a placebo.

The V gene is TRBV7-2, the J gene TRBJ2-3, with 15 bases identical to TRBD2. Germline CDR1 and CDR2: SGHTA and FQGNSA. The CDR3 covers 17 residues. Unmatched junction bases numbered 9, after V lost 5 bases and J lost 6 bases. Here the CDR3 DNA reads TGTGCCAGCAGCCGTACCGGGACTAGCGGGGGGAGGGATACGCAGTATTTT. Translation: CASSRTGTSGGRDTQYF.

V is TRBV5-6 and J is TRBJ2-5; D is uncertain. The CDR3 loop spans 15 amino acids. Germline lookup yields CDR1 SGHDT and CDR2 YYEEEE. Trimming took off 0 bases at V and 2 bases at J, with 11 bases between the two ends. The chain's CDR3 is CASSLELRVQETQYF. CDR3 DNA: TGTGCCAGCAGCTTGGAATTAAGGGTGCAAGAGACCCAGTACTTC. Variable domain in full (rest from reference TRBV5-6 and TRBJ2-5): DAGVTQSPTHLIKTRGQQVTLRCSPKSGHDTVSWYQQALGQGPQFIFQYYEEEERQRGNFPDRFSGHQFPNYSSELNVNALLLGDSALYLCASSLELRVQETQYFGPGTRLLVL.

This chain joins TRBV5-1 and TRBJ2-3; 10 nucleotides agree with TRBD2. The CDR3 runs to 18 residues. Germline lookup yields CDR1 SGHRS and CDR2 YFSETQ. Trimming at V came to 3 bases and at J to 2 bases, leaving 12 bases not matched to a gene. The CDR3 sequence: CASSYGTSVGRYTDTQYF. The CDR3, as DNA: TGCGCCAGCAGCTACGGGACTAGCGTAGGACGTTACACAGATACGCAGTATTTT.

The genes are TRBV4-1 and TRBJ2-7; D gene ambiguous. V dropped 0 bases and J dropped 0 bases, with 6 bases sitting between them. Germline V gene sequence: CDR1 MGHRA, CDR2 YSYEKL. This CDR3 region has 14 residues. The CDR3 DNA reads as TGCGCCAGCAGCCAAGATCAGGTCTCCTACGAGCAGTACTTC. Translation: CASSQDQVSYEQYF.

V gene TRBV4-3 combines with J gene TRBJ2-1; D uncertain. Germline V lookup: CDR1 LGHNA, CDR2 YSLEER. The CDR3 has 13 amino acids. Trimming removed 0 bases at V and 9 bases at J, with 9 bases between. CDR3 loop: CASSQDFGSEQFF. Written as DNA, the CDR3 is TGCGCCAGCAGCCAAGATTTCGGTTCTGAGCAGTTCTTC.

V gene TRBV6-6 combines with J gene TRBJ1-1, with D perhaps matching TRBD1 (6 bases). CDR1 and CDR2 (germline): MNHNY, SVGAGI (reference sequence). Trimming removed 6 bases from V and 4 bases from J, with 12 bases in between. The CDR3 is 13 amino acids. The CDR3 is CASSLDRRTEAFF. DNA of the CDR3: TGTGCCAGCAGCCTTGACAGGCGCACTGAAGCTTTCTTT.

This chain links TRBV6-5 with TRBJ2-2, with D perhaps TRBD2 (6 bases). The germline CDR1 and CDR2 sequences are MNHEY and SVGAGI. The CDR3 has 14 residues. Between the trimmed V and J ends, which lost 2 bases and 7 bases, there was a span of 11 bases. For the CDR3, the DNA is TGTGCCAGCAGTTACCGCGGGGAGCACGGGGAGCTGTTTTTT. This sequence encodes CASSYRGEHGELFF.